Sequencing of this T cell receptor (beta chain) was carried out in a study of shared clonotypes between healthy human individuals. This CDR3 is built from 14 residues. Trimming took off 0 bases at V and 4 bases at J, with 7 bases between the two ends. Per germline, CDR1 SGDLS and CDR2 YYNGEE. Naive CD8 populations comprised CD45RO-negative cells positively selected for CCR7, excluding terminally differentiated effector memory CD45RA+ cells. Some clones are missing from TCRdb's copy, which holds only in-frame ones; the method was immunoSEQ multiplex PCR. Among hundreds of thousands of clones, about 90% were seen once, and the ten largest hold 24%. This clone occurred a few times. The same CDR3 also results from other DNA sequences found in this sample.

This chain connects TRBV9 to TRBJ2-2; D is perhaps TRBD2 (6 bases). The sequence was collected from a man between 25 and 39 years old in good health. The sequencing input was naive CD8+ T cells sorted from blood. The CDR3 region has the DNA TGTGCCAGCAGCGTAGGGGGAGGCACCGGGGAGCTGTTTTTT. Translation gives CASSVGGGTGELFF.